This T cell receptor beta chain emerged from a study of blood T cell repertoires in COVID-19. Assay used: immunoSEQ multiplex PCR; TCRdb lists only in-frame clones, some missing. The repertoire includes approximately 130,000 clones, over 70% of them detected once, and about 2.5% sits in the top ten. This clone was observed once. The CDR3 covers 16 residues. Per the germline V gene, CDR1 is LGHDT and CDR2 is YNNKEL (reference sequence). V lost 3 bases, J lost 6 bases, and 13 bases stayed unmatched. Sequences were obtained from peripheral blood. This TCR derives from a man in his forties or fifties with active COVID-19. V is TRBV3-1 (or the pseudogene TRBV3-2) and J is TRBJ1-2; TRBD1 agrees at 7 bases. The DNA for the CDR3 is TGTGCCAGCAGCCATCACGACAGGGTGTATTCGAATGGCTACACCTTC. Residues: CASSHHDRVYSNGYTF.